The 6 T cell receptor beta chains reported below all come from one sample, sequenced in a study of patients and donors after allogeneic stem cell transplantation. In TCRdb, the RT-PCR reads were re-called with MiXCR into one record per CDR3 protein. This table has approximately 99,000 distinct CDR3 sequences, approximately 40% appearing once. The sequencing input was blood, either unsorted or a sorted T cell fraction (not recorded which). The source is a human donor who was either an allogeneic HSCT recipient or a stem cell or donor lymphocyte infusion donor (not recorded which). It is not recorded whose cells these are; they may come from a transplant donor.

V gene TRBV7-7 combines with J gene TRBJ2-2; TRBD2 agrees at 9 bases. J was trimmed by 5 bases and V by 5 bases; bases with no gene match: 9. The germline V gene encodes CDR1 SSHAT and CDR2 FNYEAQ (reference sequence). The CDR3 covers 16 residues. The CDR3 nucleotides read TGTGCCAGCAGCCTCACCGGGACTAGCTTTACCGGGGAGCTGTTTTTT. Translated, it gives CASSLTGTSFTGELFF.

Only a few counts were recorded for this clonotype. This chain connects TRBV10-3 to TRBJ1-5; 9 nucleotides agree with TRBD1. Germline loops: CDR1 ENHRY, CDR2 SYGVKD. The J segment lost 9 bases and the V segment lost 6 bases, leaving 18 bases of the junction unmatched. The CDR3 runs 17 residues. The CDR3 DNA reads TGTGCCATCAGACCAAACCGGGACAGGGACTACAAGGGGCCCCAGCATTTT. Its translation is CAIRPNRDRDYKGPQHF.

This clonotype has at least ten counts. The chain recombines TRBV29-1 with TRBJ1-2; TRBD1 matches at 8 bases. The V gene's germline CDR1 is SQVTM and CDR2 ANQGSEA. The CDR3 consists of 11 residues. V lost 6 bases to trimming and J lost 7 bases; unmatched junction nucleotides: 4. CDR3 DNA sequence: TGCAGCGTCTTGGACAGGGCTGGCTACACCTTC. Residues: CSVLDRAGYTF.

J is TRBJ2-2 and V is TRBV27, with D possibly matching TRBD2 (6 bases). Germline CDR1 is MNHEY and CDR2 is SMNVEV (reference sequence). CDR3 size: 14 residues. The germline V and J ends were trimmed by 3 bases and 4 bases, with 9 bases remaining between them. The CDR3 region has the DNA TGTGCCAGCAGTTTTGGGGGGAGCACCGGGGAGCTGTTTTTT. Translated: CASSFGGSTGELFF.

V usage is TRBV6-2 or TRBV6-3 and J usage is TRBJ2-1, with TRBD2 identical over 10 bases. Germline trimming cut 6 bases from V and 7 bases from J; bases unmatched to any gene: 9. The CDR3 contains 15 residues. Germline values: CDR1 MNHEY, CDR2 SVGEGT. In DNA form, the CDR3 reads TGTGCCAGCAGCCCCCTAGCGGGAGTAGGTAATGAGCAGTTCTTC. It yields the protein CASSPLAGVGNEQFF.

This sequence joins TRBV28 and TRBJ1-2; maybe TRBD1 (6 bases). The CDR3 has 13 residues. The V and J ends lost 8 bases and 5 bases respectively, with 15 bases between them. The germline V gene has CDR1 MDHEN and CDR2 SYDVKM. The chain's CDR3 is CASGGGNRYGYTF. The DNA of the CDR3 is TGTGCCAGCGGAGGGGGGAATCGGTATGGCTACACCTTC.